The 30 T cell receptor beta chains below were found in one sample sequenced in a study of blood T cell repertoires in COVID-19. Profiling relied on immunoSEQ multiplex PCR, and the TCRdb table lists in-frame clones only, not all of them. The sample includes just under 20,000 clones, 70% to 90% seen only once; the top ten take approximately 8.1%. The sequencing sample was made of peripheral blood. These receptors originate from a human donor with active COVID-19. The donor label of this sample is uncertain.

The rearrangement joins TRBV4-1 to TRBJ2-7; 7 bases map to TRBD1. The CDR3 is 16 residues long. Looked up from germline, CDR1 is MGHRA and CDR2 is YSYEKL. The V and J ends lost 1 base and 4 bases, in that order; junction bases with no gene match: 10. CDR3 loop: CASSQVRGTGVYEQYF. The CDR3 nucleotides read TGCGCCAGCAGCCAAGTGAGAGGTACAGGGGTTTACGAGCAGTACTTC.

The V and J genes are TRBV28 and TRBJ2-1; 9 bases line up with TRBD2. CDR3 length equals 15 residues. V gave up 8 bases and J gave up 4 bases; unmatched junction bases: 9. CDR1 MDHEN and CDR2 SYDVKM come from the germline V gene. The CDR3, as DNA: TGTGCCAGCGGCGCGGGAGGGCCTTTGTACAATGAGCAGTTCTTC. Encoded protein: CASGAGGPLYNEQFF.

The chain combines TRBV5-4 with TRBJ2-7, with 9 bases that match TRBD2. CDR3 length: 13 amino acids. The germline V gene encodes CDR1 SGHNT and CDR2 YYREEE (reference sequence). Trimming cost V 4 bases and J 6 bases; bases outside gene matches: 5. The CDR3 DNA is TGTGCCAGCAGCCTAGCGGGACTACGCGAGCAGTACTTC. Translation gives CASSLAGLREQYF.

The chain joins TRBV11-3 to TRBJ2-7; no definite D call. The CDR3 length is 16 residues. V dropped 0 bases and J dropped 3 bases, with 15 bases sitting between them. Germline V gene data show CDR1 as SGHNT and CDR2 as YENEEA. The CDR3 DNA reads as TGTGCCAGCAGCTTAGATCTGCAACAGATCGGCTACGAGCAGTACTTC. Its translation: CASSLDLQQIGYEQYF.

The chain carries TRBV6-1 and TRBJ2-7, with D maybe TRBD1 (6 bases). The CDR3 has 15 residues. Trimming stripped 1 base from V and 3 bases from J, with 13 bases between. Germline CDR1 MNHNS, CDR2 SASEGT. CDR3 nucleotide sequence: TGTGCCAGCAGTGAAGACAGGGCTACATTCTACGAGCAGTACTTC. Amino acids: CASSEDRATFYEQYF.

The chain links TRBV12-3 or TRBV12-4 to TRBJ1-2; D is possibly TRBD1 (6 bases). The CDR3 spans 13 residues. Trimming cost V 5 bases and J 8 bases, with 15 bases left between them. The chain's CDR3 is CASSPFRGAGYTF. The CDR3 bases are TGTGCCAGCAGTCCCTTCAGGGGCGCAGGCTACACCTTC.

The V gene is TRBV5-5, the J gene TRBJ1-3; D unresolved. CDR3 length: 16 residues. Trimming pared 0 bases from V and 0 bases from J, leaving 10 bases between. Germline V lookup: CDR1 SGHKS, CDR2 YYEKEE (reference sequence). CDR3 protein: CASSLDRSSSGNTIYF. CDR3 sequence (DNA): TGTGCCAGCAGCTTGGACCGGTCTAGCTCTGGAAACACCATATATTTT.

The gene calls are TRBV5-6 and TRBJ1-1; TRBD1 matches 8 bases. Trimming took 0 bases from V and 4 from J; bases not matched to a gene: 11. The CDR3 extends over 17 amino acids. Germline V gene data show CDR1 as SGHDT and CDR2 as YYEEEE. The CDR3 sequence is CASSLESRGRIGTEAFF. CDR3 DNA sequence: TGTGCCAGCAGCTTGGAGTCCAGGGGGCGGATCGGCACTGAAGCTTTCTTT.

V is TRBV9 and J is TRBJ2-2; TRBD2 matches 7 bases. The V and J ends lost 4 bases and 6 bases, in that order; junction bases with no gene match: 12. Germline values: CDR1 SGDLS, CDR2 YYNGEE. The CDR3 has 16 residues. The CDR3 sequence is CASSTQLAGLPGELFF. CDR3 sequence (DNA): TGTGCCAGCAGCACGCAATTAGCGGGCCTCCCCGGGGAGCTGTTTTTT.

V usage is TRBV19 and J usage is TRBJ1-4; 8 bases fit TRBD1. V trimming: 7 bases; J trimming: 5 bases; junction bases outside the gene matches: 9. The CDR3 has 15 amino acids. Looked up from germline, CDR1 is LNHDA and CDR2 is SQIVND (reference sequence). The CDR3 loop is CASTTGTGRNEKLFF. The CDR3 DNA reads as TGTGCCAGTACCACCGGGACAGGACGAAATGAAAAACTGTTTTTT.

V is TRBV7-3 and J is TRBJ1-2; D gene unclear. V lost 3 bases and J 8 bases, leaving 13 bases between the germline ends. The CDR3 is 13 amino acids. Germline V lookup: CDR1 SGHTA, CDR2 FQGTGA. The CDR3 bases are TGTGCCAGCAGCTTCCCTGATGGAGGCGGCTACACCTTC. Residues: CASSFPDGGGYTF.

J is TRBJ2-1 and V is TRBV27, with 7 nucleotides matching TRBD1. The CDR3 has 15 residues. V trimming: 1 base; J trimming: 8 bases; junction bases outside the gene matches: 8. Germline CDR1 and CDR2: MNHEY and SMNVEV (reference sequence). CDR3 in amino acids: CASSLYNTGADEQFF. The CDR3, as DNA: TGTGCCAGCAGTTTATATAATACAGGGGCGGATGAGCAGTTCTTC.

This rearrangement joins TRBV11-2 to TRBJ2-3, with 9 bases lining up with TRBD2. Germline CDR1 and CDR2: SGHAT and FQNNGV. The CDR3 totals 19 residues. The V segment lost 0 bases and the J segment 4 bases; nucleotides outside the gene matches: 14. CDR3 coding DNA: TGTGCCAGCAGCTTAGACTGGGGTTTTAGCGGGAGAAGCGCAGATACGCAGTATTTT. Encoded protein: CASSLDWGFSGRSADTQYF.

The DNA for the CDR3 is TGTGCCAGCAGTAGGACCCAGGGGGATGAGCAGTTCTTC. This sequence encodes CASSRTQGDEQFF. The chain is built from TRBV27 and TRBJ2-1; 7 bases are a match to TRBD1. V lost 5 bases to trimming and J lost 8 bases; unmatched junction nucleotides: 6. Germline V gene data show CDR1 as MNHEY and CDR2 as SMNVEV (reference sequence). The CDR3 is 13 amino acids.

This sequence joins TRBV24-1 and TRBJ2-5; perhaps TRBD1 as D (7 bases). Germline V lookup: CDR1 KGHDR, CDR2 SFDVKD. The V end lost 6 bases, the J end lost 4 bases, and 17 bases lay between the germline ends. CDR3 size: 15 residues. CDR3 amino acids: CATSPEAGGPETQYF. CDR3 DNA: TGTGCCACCAGTCCAGAGGCAGGGGGGCCAGAGACCCAGTACTTC.

This chain links TRBV5-1 with TRBJ2-7; 12 bases fit TRBD2. The CDR3 has 15 amino acids. Germline loops: CDR1 SGHRS, CDR2 YFSETQ. The V gene end was trimmed by 3 bases and the J gene end by 4 bases; junction bases not matched to a gene: 5. CDR3: CASSSTSGSVYEQYF. In DNA, the CDR3 is TGCGCCAGCAGCTCGACTAGCGGGAGTGTGTACGAGCAGTACTTC.

The chain recombines TRBV14 with TRBJ2-6; 8 nucleotides agree with TRBD1. Germline assignment: CDR1 SGHDN and CDR2 FVKESK. Trimming removed 1 base from V and 0 bases from J; junction bases left unmatched: 11. The CDR3 length is 20 residues. The CDR3: CASSQGRRTGPFSGANVLTF. Here the CDR3 DNA reads TGTGCCAGCAGCCAAGGTCGTAGGACAGGGCCTTTCTCTGGGGCCAACGTCCTGACTTTC.

The chain recombines TRBV6-6 with TRBJ2-5; tentatively, D is TRBD2 (6 bases). The V gene's germline CDR1 is MNHNY and CDR2 SVGAGI (reference sequence). V dropped 2 bases and J dropped 1 base, with 8 bases sitting between them. The CDR3 has 14 residues. The CDR3 nucleotides read TGTGCCAGCAGTTACGGAGGGATCCAAGAGACCCAGTACTTC. Its protein product is CASSYGGIQETQYF.

This clone showed up just a few times. This rearrangement joins TRBV5-6 to TRBJ2-7, with TRBD2 matching 12 bases. This CDR3 comprises 15 residues. Trimming took 0 bases from V and 3 from J; bases not matched to a gene: 1. Germline loops: CDR1 SGHDT, CDR2 YYEEEE. CDR3 in amino acids: CASSLGTSGIYEQYF. CDR3 DNA sequence: TGTGCCAGCAGCTTGGGGACTAGCGGGATCTACGAGCAGTACTTC.

This clone was detected only a few times. This sequence joins TRBV7-9 and TRBJ2-2; 8 bases map to TRBD1. Germline V gene data show CDR1 as SEHNR and CDR2 as FQNEAQ (reference sequence). The CDR3 consists of 17 residues. V lost 7 bases to trimming and J lost 5 bases; unmatched junction nucleotides: 15. CDR3: CASILGARGLRTGELFF. The CDR3 DNA follows: TGTGCCAGCATCCTCGGGGCCAGGGGGCTTAGGACCGGGGAGCTGTTTTTT.

This chain joins TRBV27 and TRBJ2-5, with 11 positions matching TRBD2. The CDR3 is 15 residues long. V was pared by 8 bases and J by 4 bases, with 9 bases of the junction left unmatched. Germline-derived CDR1 and CDR2 are MNHEY and SMNVEV (reference sequence). The CDR3, as DNA: TGTGCCAGCGGGATACTAGCGGGAGAGTCAGAGACCCAGTACTTC. Its translation is CASGILAGESETQYF.

Only a few counts were recorded for this clone. V and J are TRBV7-9 and TRBJ2-1; 7 bases agree with TRBD1. The CDR3 loop spans 12 amino acids. The germline V gene encodes CDR1 SEHNR and CDR2 FQNEAQ (reference sequence). V trimming: 6 bases; J trimming: 9 bases; junction bases outside the gene matches: 5. The CDR3: CASRRQGSEQFF. The CDR3 coding sequence is TGTGCCAGCAGACGACAGGGAAGTGAGCAGTTCTTC.

V usage is TRBV2 and J usage is TRBJ1-1; D is ambiguous. Deletions cut 4 bases from V and 1 base from J, with 10 bases between. This CDR3 region has 14 residues. From germline, CDR1 is SNHLY and CDR2 FYNNEI. CDR3 nucleotides: TGTGCCAGCAGTGTCGTGAGGGAGAACACTGAAGCTTTCTTT. Amino acids: CASSVVRENTEAFF.

The rearrangement uses TRBV27 and TRBJ2-7; D not resolved. Trimming left V 2 bases short and J 1 base short, with 6 bases between. The CDR3 contains 13 residues. Germline CDR1 reads MNHEY; CDR2 reads SMNVEV (reference sequence). DNA for the CDR3: TGTGCCAGCAGTTTAGACATATCCTACGAGCAGTACTTC. Its translation is CASSLDISYEQYF.

The chain uses TRBV24-1 and TRBJ2-3; 10 nucleotides line up with TRBD2. The V gene end was trimmed by 9 bases and the J gene end by 3 bases; junction bases not matched to a gene: 8. Germline values: CDR1 KGHDR, CDR2 SFDVKD. This CDR3 is built from 15 residues. The DNA of the CDR3 is TGTGCCACCGGGGACCCTAGCGGGAGTACAGATACGCAGTATTTT. The encoded protein is CATGDPSGSTDTQYF.

The chain uses TRBV3-1 (or the pseudogene TRBV3-2) and TRBJ2-1; D ambiguous. V lost 4 bases and J lost 6, with 7 bases in between. The germline V gene encodes CDR1 LGHDT and CDR2 YNNKEL (reference sequence). The CDR3 spans 12 residues. DNA for the CDR3: TGTGCCAGCAGCCGTGCAGGCAATGAGCAGTTCTTC. Translating it yields CASSRAGNEQFF.

The rearrangement links TRBV19 to TRBJ2-7, with 8 bases that match TRBD2. Trimming took 3 bases from V and 5 from J; bases not matched to a gene: 3. The CDR3 consists of 13 residues. Germline CDR1 LNHDA, CDR2 SQIVND (reference sequence). The CDR3 bases are TGTGCCAGTAGTATGAGCGGGGGCGACGAGCAGTACTTC. Translation: CASSMSGGDEQYF.

V usage is TRBV7-2 and J usage is TRBJ2-7; D is ambiguous. Germline-derived CDR1 and CDR2 are SGHTA and FQGNSA. Deletions cut 1 base from V and 0 bases from J, with 4 bases between. CDR3 length: 13 residues. The CDR3 DNA reads TGTGCCAGCAGCTTAGATCACTCCTACGAGCAGTACTTC. This codes for CASSLDHSYEQYF.

This chain links TRBV19 with TRBJ2-7, with a weak D call TRBD2 (5 bases). The ends were cut back, 0 bases at V and 2 bases at J, with 14 bases in the middle. CDR3 length equals 16 residues. Germline values: CDR1 LNHDA, CDR2 SQIVND (reference sequence). Here the CDR3 DNA reads TGTGCCAGTAGTATAGAGGGGTTTTCGGGAACCTACGAGCAGTACTTC. Amino acids: CASSIEGFSGTYEQYF.

The V and J genes are TRBV13 and TRBJ2-1; 9 bases match TRBD1. The germline gives CDR1 PRHDT, CDR2 FYEKMQ (reference sequence). V trimming: 0 bases; J trimming: 6 bases; junction bases outside the gene matches: 3. The CDR3 has 15 residues. CDR3 sequence reads: CASSLGRGQGNEQFF. CDR3 sequence (DNA): TGTGCCAGCAGCTTAGGCCGGGGACAGGGCAATGAGCAGTTCTTC.